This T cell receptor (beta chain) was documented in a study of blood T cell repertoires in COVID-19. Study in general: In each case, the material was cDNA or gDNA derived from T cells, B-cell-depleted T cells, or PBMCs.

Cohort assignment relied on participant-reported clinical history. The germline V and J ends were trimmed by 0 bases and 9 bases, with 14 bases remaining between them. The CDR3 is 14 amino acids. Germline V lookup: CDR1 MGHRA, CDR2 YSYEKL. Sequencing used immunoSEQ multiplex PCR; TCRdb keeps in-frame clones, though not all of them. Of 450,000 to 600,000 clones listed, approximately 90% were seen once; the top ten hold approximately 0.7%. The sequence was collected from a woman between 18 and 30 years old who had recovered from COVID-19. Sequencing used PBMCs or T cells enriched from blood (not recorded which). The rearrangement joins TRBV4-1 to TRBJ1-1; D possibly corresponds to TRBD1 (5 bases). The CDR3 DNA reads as TGCGCCAGCAGCCAAGAAGGGAGGGGACCGAAAGCTTTCTTT. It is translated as CASSQEGRGPKAFF.